This T cell receptor beta chain came from a study of PD-L1 blockade in urothelial cancer. Across the study: The study started patients on atezolizumab in about 2014, giving 1,200 mg intravenously every 3 weeks. There were a median of around 1,400 T cells in the tumor samples.

This clone was picked up a small number of times. Locally advanced or metastatic urothelial carcinoma was present in patients. The CDR3 is 13 residues long. Trimming removed 6 bases from V and 5 bases from J; junction bases left unmatched: 5. Profiled with immunoSEQ multiplex PCR; TCRdb holds only in-frame clones, not every one. Among about 35,000 clones listed, approximately 40% were seen once. The source of this sequence is a man in his fifties or sixties with urothelial cancer. The material sequenced was tumor tissue, taken before atezolizumab (anti-PD-L1) treatment. J is TRBJ2-5 and V is TRBV23-1, with TRBD1 matching over 8 bases. TRBV23-1 is annotated as an ORF whose role is uncertain. CDR3 DNA: TGCGCCAGCAGCTTGACAGGGGTGGAGACCCAGTACTTC. It translates to CASSLTGVETQYF.